Below are 24 T cell receptor beta chains sequenced from a single sample in a study of T cells in Graves' hyperthyroidism and ophthalmopathy. Amplified regions were TCR beta CDR3 sequences from RNA transcripts. The TCR CDR3 was amplified in a first-round RT-PCR using the HTBI primer set. A single record per CDR3 protein comes from TCRdb applying MiXCR to the multiplex PCR reads. The table lists about 410,000 distinct CDR3 sequences, about 15% of them singletons, with less than 15% in the top ten. Sequencing input: blood. Every receptor here comes from a man aged 18 to 30 with Graves' ophthalmopathy.

This clonotype was counted many times. This chain links TRBV4-1 with TRBJ2-3; D not certain. CDR1 is MGHRA and CDR2 is YSYEKL in the germline V gene. The CDR3 spans 15 residues. V was cut by 0 bases and J by 2 bases, with 9 bases left in between. The chain's CDR3 is CASSQDSPLTDTQYF. CDR3 coding DNA: TGCGCCAGCAGCCAAGATAGTCCACTCACAGATACGCAGTATTTT.

The rearrangement uses TRBV7-9 and TRBJ1-1; D not certain. Trimming removed 5 bases at V and 0 bases at J, with 10 bases between. CDR1 SEHNR and CDR2 FQNEAQ come from the germline V gene (reference sequence). CDR3 length: 14 amino acids. DNA for the CDR3: TGTGCCAGCAGCCGGACCCAAATGAACACTGAAGCTTTCTTT. It codes for CASSRTQMNTEAFF.

J is TRBJ1-5 and V is TRBV19, with TRBD1 matching over 9 bases. Germline assignment: CDR1 LNHDA and CDR2 SQIVND (reference sequence). Germline trimming cut 6 bases from V and 4 bases from J; bases unmatched to any gene: 13. CDR3 length: 17 residues. Here the CDR3 reads CASSNPRGGTGNQPQHF. In DNA form, the CDR3 reads TGTGCCAGTAGCAACCCCCGGGGAGGGACAGGGAATCAGCCCCAGCATTTT.

This clonotype was found many times. This chain uses TRBV12-3 or TRBV12-4 with TRBJ1-1; 7 bases line up with TRBD1. The CDR3 totals 14 residues. Germline trimming cut 5 bases from V and 0 bases from J; bases unmatched to any gene: 3. DNA for the CDR3: TGTGCCAGCAGTGTACAGGGGTTGAACACTGAAGCTTTCTTT. Amino acids: CASSVQGLNTEAFF.

This clonotype has more than one count but fewer than ten. This rearrangement joins TRBV7-9 to TRBJ2-5; 7 bases map to TRBD2. This CDR3 comprises 13 residues. The trim removed 5 bases at V and 5 bases at J, leaving 5 bases unmatched. The germline V gene has CDR1 SEHNR and CDR2 FQNEAQ (reference sequence). The CDR3 reads CASSHGRRETQYF. CDR3 sequence (DNA): TGTGCCAGCAGCCACGGGAGGCGGGAGACCCAGTACTTC.

This clonotype was observed a handful of times. The V call is TRBV10-2, the J call TRBJ1-1, with unresolved D. V was cut by 6 bases and J by 4 bases, with 15 bases left in between. The CDR3 sequence is 14 residues long. Germline CDR1 reads WSHSY; CDR2 reads SAAADI. The CDR3, as DNA: TGCGCCAGCAGCCAATTGTCACTAGCCACTGAAGCTTTCTTT. Translation: CASSQLSLATEAFF.

The chain carries TRBV5-4 and TRBJ2-2; TRBD2 agrees at 12 bases. The CDR3 loop spans 16 amino acids. Per the germline V gene, CDR1 is SGHNT and CDR2 is YYREEE (reference sequence). J gave up 6 bases and V 4 bases, and 7 bases lay outside the gene matches. The CDR3 spells CASSETSGRGAGELFF. The CDR3 bases are TGTGCCAGCAGCGAGACTAGCGGGAGAGGAGCCGGGGAGCTGTTTTTT.

This clonotype was counted ten times or more. The gene calls are TRBV7-2 and TRBJ2-3; D remains unclear. CDR1 and CDR2 from the germline V gene are SGHTA and FQGNSA. The CDR3 sequence is 14 residues long. With 1 base removed from V and 2 bases from J, the gap between germline ends came to 7 bases. The CDR3: CASSLVWNTDTQYF. The CDR3 DNA sequence: TGTGCCAGCAGCTTAGTTTGGAACACAGATACGCAGTATTTT.

This chain joins TRBV18 and TRBJ2-3, with D hard to call. The germline V gene encodes CDR1 KGHSH and CDR2 LQKENI. Trimming shortened V by 3 bases and J by 1 base, and 5 bases separated the two germline ends. This CDR3 spans 13 amino acids. The CDR3 DNA follows: TGTGCCAGCTCACCTGACGGCACAGATACGCAGTATTTT. This gives the protein CASSPDGTDTQYF.

This clonotype was counted ten times or more. The rearrangement uses TRBV20-1 and TRBJ1-2; D gene uncertain. Germline V gene sequence: CDR1 DFQATT, CDR2 SNEGSKA (reference sequence). The V and J ends lost 1 base and 8 bases respectively, with 14 bases between them. The CDR3 is 13 amino acids. The CDR3 nucleotides are TGCAGTGCTAGAGTTTCCCGGCGGGAGGGCTACACCTTC. Translating it yields CSARVSRREGYTF.

This clonotype was found a few times. The chain joins TRBV7-9 to TRBJ2-3; TRBD2 agrees at 12 bases. Trimming removed 4 bases from V and 2 bases from J; junction bases left unmatched: 7. The CDR3 covers 17 residues. From germline, CDR1 is SEHNR and CDR2 FQNEAQ (reference sequence). The CDR3 sequence is CASSSLLAGGNTDTQYF. The CDR3 DNA reads as TGTGCCAGCAGCTCTCTTCTAGCGGGGGGGAACACAGATACGCAGTATTTT.

In its sample, this clonotype was seen a few times. This chain connects TRBV29-1 to TRBJ2-1, with TRBD2 as a possible D gene (5 bases). Trimming pared 8 bases from V and 4 bases from J, leaving 9 bases between. Germline CDR1 SQVTM, CDR2 ANQGSEA. The CDR3 sequence is 11 residues long. CDR3 amino acids: CSLRLYNEQFF. The CDR3 nucleotides are TGCAGCTTAAGACTATACAATGAGCAGTTCTTC.

The chain combines TRBV9 with TRBJ2-1; 10 bases match TRBD2. With 1 base clipped from V and 9 bases from J, the junction kept 7 bases outside the gene matches. This CDR3 contains 15 residues. From germline, CDR1 is SGDLS and CDR2 YYNGEE. Here the CDR3 DNA reads TGTGCCAGCAGCGTATGGTCTAGCGGGAGCGGTGAGCAGTTCTTC. Translated, it gives CASSVWSSGSGEQFF.

This clonotype occurred a few times. The chain is built from TRBV20-1 and TRBJ1-3; 8 nucleotides line up with TRBD1. CDR1 DFQATT and CDR2 SNEGSKA come from the germline V gene (reference sequence). The J segment lost 3 bases and the V segment lost 6 bases, leaving 10 bases of the junction unmatched. This CDR3 has 15 residues. CDR3 amino acids: CSATGTGRRGNTIYF. The CDR3 coding sequence is TGCAGTGCAACCGGGACAGGAAGACGTGGAAACACCATATATTTT.

The rearrangement joins TRBV11-1 to TRBJ2-1; 9 nucleotides line up with TRBD2. CDR3 length: 16 amino acids. Germline lookup yields CDR1 SGHAT and CDR2 FQDESV (reference sequence). Trimming removed 10 bases from V and 0 bases from J; junction bases left unmatched: 10. The CDR3 DNA reads as TGTGCCATTTCGTCCCAAGCGGGGGGCTCCTACAATGAGCAGTTCTTC. It encodes CAISSQAGGSYNEQFF.

This clonotype has ten or more counts. V usage is TRBV20-1 and J usage is TRBJ2-3, with 13 bases aligning to TRBD2. The CDR3 covers 15 residues. Trimming at V came to 8 bases and at J to 6 bases, leaving 11 bases not matched to a gene. Germline CDR1 reads DFQATT; CDR2 reads SNEGSKA (reference sequence). In nucleotides, the CDR3 is TGCAGTACGCCGGGACTAGCGGGGCCCCAGGATACGCAGTATTTT. It codes for CSTPGLAGPQDTQYF.

This clonotype has only a few counts. A much more abundant neighbour one base away suggests this may be a read error. V and J are TRBV6-2 or TRBV6-3 and TRBJ1-1, with D tentatively TRBD1 (6 bases). CDR1 is MNHEY, CDR2 SVGEGT, per germline. The CDR3 is made up of 15 amino acids. The CDR3 loop reads CASNYSDRSNSEAFF. The CDR3 DNA is TGTGCCAGCAATTACTCTGACAGGTCTAATAGTGAAGCTTTCTTT.

This clonotype was recorded at least ten times. V is TRBV6-5 and J is TRBJ2-3; no clear D. The length of the CDR3 is 17 residues. CDR1 MNHEY and CDR2 SVGAGI come from the germline V gene. V lost 0 bases, J lost 1 base, and 14 bases lay in between. The CDR3 DNA is TGTGCCAGCAGTTACTCCACCCGAGCAGGCGGCACAGATACGCAGTATTTT. This encodes CASSYSTRAGGTDTQYF.

This clonotype was seen at least ten times. The chain has TRBV27 and TRBJ1-2; D is uncertain. The CDR3 contains 15 residues. With 5 bases removed from V and 9 bases from J, the gap between germline ends came to 22 bases. In germline, CDR1 is MNHEY, CDR2 SMNVEV (reference sequence). CDR3 residues: CASSLLPPLTMSYTF. Here the CDR3 DNA reads TGTGCCAGCAGTCTCCTACCACCCCTAACTATGAGCTACACCTTC.

The genes are TRBV24-1 and TRBJ1-2; TRBD1 matches 8 bases. Per the germline V gene, CDR1 is KGHDR and CDR2 is SFDVKD. Trimming removed 4 bases from V and 7 bases from J; junction bases left unmatched: 7. CDR3 length: 14 amino acids. The DNA of the CDR3 is TGTGCCACCAGTGACTATGGACAGGGATCTGGCTACACCTTC. It yields the protein CATSDYGQGSGYTF.

There are a few counts of this clonotype. V is TRBV30 and J is TRBJ1-4, with a tentative D call TRBD1 (5 bases). The CDR3 loop spans 14 amino acids. The V and J ends lost 0 bases and 3 bases respectively, with 8 bases between them. Per germline, CDR1 GTSNPN and CDR2 SVGIG (reference sequence). CDR3 sequence: CAWSVPGSNEKLFF. The CDR3 nucleotides read TGTGCCTGGAGTGTACCAGGGTCTAATGAAAAACTGTTTTTT.

This clonotype was found many times. The chain uses TRBV24-1 and TRBJ2-2; 8 bases map to TRBD1. The CDR3 extends over 17 amino acids. V shed 4 bases and J 0 bases; nucleotides not matched to a gene: 6. Germline lookup yields CDR1 KGHDR and CDR2 SFDVKD. The CDR3 spells CATSEPQGAPNTGELFF. The CDR3 DNA reads as TGTGCCACCAGTGAACCTCAGGGGGCGCCGAACACCGGGGAGCTGTTTTTT.

Ten or more counts support this clonotype. V is TRBV2 and J is TRBJ2-1, with D maybe TRBD1 (5 bases). This CDR3 region has 11 residues. V dropped 7 bases and J dropped 6 bases, with 7 bases sitting between them. From germline, CDR1 is SNHLY and CDR2 FYNNEI. The CDR3 is CASTDSNEQFF. In DNA form, the CDR3 reads TGTGCCAGCACCGACAGCAATGAGCAGTTCTTC.

This clonotype was counted ten times or more. This chain connects TRBV20-1 to TRBJ2-3; 9 nucleotides match TRBD2. Per the germline V gene, CDR1 is DFQATT and CDR2 is SNEGSKA (reference sequence). The V segment lost 6 bases and the J segment 3 bases; nucleotides outside the gene matches: 7. CDR3 length equals 14 residues. The CDR3 coding sequence is TGCAGTGCGGGGGCTAGCGGGGCGACAGATACGCAGTATTTT. Translation gives CSAGASGATDTQYF.